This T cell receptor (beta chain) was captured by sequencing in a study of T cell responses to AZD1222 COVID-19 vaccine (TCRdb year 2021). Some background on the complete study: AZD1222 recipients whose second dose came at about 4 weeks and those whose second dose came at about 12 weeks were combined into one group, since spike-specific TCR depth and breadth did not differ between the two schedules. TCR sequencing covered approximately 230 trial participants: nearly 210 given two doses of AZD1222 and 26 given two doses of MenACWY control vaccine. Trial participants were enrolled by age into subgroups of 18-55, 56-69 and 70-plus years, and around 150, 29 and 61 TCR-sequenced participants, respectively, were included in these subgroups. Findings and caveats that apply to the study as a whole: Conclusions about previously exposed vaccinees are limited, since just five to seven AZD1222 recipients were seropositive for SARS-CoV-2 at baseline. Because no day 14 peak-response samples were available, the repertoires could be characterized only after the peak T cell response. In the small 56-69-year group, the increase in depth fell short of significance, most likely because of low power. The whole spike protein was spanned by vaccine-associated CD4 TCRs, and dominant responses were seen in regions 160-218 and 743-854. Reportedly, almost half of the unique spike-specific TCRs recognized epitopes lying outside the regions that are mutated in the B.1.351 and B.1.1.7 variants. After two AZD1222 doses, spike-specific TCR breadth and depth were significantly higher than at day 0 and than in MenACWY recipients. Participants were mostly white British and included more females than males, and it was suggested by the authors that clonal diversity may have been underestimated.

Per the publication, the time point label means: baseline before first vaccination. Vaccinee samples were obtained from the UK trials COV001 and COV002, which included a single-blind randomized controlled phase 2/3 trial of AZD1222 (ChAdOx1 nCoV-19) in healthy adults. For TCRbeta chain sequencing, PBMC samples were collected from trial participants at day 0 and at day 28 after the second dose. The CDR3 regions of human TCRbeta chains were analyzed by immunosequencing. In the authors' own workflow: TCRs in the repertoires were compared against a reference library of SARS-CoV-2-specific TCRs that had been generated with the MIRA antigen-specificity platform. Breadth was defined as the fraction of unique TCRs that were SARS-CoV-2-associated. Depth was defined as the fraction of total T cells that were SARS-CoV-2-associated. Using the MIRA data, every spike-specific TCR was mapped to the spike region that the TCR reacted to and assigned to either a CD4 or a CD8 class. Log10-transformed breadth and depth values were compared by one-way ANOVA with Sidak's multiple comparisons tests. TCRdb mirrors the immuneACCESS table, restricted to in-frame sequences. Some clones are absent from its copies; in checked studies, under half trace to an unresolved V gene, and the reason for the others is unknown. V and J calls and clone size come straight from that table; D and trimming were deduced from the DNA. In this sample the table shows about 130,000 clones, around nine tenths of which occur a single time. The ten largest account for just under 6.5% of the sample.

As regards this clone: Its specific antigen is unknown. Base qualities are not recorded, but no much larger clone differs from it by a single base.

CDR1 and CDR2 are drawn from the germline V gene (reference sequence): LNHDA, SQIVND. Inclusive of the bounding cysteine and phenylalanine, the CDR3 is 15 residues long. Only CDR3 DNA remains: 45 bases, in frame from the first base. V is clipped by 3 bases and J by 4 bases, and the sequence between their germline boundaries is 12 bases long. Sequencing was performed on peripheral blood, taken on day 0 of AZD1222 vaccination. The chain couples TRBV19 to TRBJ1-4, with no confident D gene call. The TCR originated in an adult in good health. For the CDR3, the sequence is CASSIGVLLNEKLFF. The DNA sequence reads TGTGCCAGTAGTATCGGTGTACTCCTTAATGAAAAACTGTTTTTT.